Detailed here is one TCR beta chain. Per germline, CDR1 LGHDT and CDR2 YNNKEL (reference sequence). Trimming took off 0 bases at V and 4 bases at J, with 12 bases between the two ends. The CDR3 has 15 residues. Profiling relied on immunoSEQ multiplex PCR, and the TCRdb table lists in-frame clones only, not all of them. This repertoire shows roughly 130,000 clones, around 82% found once; its top ten account for under 15%. The sample comes from a study of blood T cell repertoires in COVID-19. The receptor comes from a young woman who had recovered from COVID-19. The chain uses TRBV3-1 (or the pseudogene TRBV3-2) and TRBJ1-2, with D possibly being TRBD1 (5 bases). The sequenced material came from peripheral blood. For the CDR3, the DNA is TGTGCCAGCAGCCAAGAAGGAGGGGCTCGCTATGGCTACACCTTC. Translated, it gives CASSQEGGARYGYTF.